This TCR beta chain was recovered during a study of identical twins. Notes on the study in general: Conclusions relied on cross-sectional statistical analysis, not following the same donors.

TCRdb called the 5' RACE reads again in MiXCR, with one record for every CDR3 protein. The data contain some 1,700,000 distinct CDR3 sequences, around 33% of them singletons. This clonotype has a handful of counts. Its antigen is not known. V was pared by 8 bases and J by 0 bases, with 11 bases between. CDR3 size: 14 residues. In germline, CDR1 is SEHNR, CDR2 FQNEAQ (reference sequence). The rearrangement joins TRBV7-9 to TRBJ2-4; TRBD2 is a possible D gene (6 bases). Sequencing used cord blood. The origin of this receptor is a newborn girl in good health. CDR3 loop: CASGAGLAKNIQYF. The CDR3, as DNA: TGTGCCAGCGGTGCGGGACTAGCCAAAAACATTCAGTACTTC. The whole variable domain, remainder taken from reference TRBV7-9 and TRBJ2-4, is DTGVSQNPRHKITKRGQNVTFRCDPISEHNRLYWYRQTLGQGPEFLTYFQNEAQLEKSRLLSDRFSAERPKGSFSTLEIQRTEQGDSAMYLCASGAGLAKNIQYFGAGTRLSVL.